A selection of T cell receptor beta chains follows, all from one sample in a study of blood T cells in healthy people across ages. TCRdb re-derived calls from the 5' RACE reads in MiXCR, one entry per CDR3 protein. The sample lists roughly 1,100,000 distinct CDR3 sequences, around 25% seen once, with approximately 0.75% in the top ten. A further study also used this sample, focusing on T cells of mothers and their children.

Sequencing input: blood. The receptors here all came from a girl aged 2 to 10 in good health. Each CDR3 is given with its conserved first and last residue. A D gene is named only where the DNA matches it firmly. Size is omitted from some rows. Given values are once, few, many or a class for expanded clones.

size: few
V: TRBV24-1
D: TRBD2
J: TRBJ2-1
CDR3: CATSHAGAHYNEQFF
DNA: TGTGCCACCAGTCACGCGGGAGCACACTACAATGAGCAGTTCTTC

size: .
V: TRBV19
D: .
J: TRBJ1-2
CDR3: CASSMDPYGYTF
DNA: TGTGCCAGTAGTATGGACCCCTATGGCTACACCTTC

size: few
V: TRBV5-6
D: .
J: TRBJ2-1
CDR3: CASSSASDHNEQFF
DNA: TGTGCCAGCAGCTCGGCCTCGGATCACAATGAGCAGTTCTTC

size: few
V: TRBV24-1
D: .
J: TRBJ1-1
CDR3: CATSDFSFGSDTEAFF
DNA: TGTGCCACCAGTGATTTTTCGTTTGGCTCAGACACTGAAGCTTTCTTT

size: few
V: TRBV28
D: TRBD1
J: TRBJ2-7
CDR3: CAGTSGTDEQYF
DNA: TGTGCCGGAACCTCTGGGACAGACGAGCAGTACTTC

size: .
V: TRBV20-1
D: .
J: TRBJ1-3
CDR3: CSASSRGQGNTIYF
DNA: TGCAGTGCCTCCTCCCGGGGGCAGGGAAACACCATATATTTT

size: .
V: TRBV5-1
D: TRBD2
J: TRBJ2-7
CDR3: CASSSPTSGISEQYF
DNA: TGCGCCAGCAGCTCTCCGACTAGCGGGATTAGCGAGCAGTACTTC

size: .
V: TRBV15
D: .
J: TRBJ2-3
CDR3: CATSRDPAQDTQYF
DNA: TGTGCCACCAGCAGAGATCCAGCCCAAGATACGCAGTATTTT

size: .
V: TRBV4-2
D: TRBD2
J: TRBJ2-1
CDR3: CASSQETTLAGGPSEQFF
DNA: TGTGCCAGCAGCCAAGAGACAACCCTAGCGGGAGGGCCAAGTGAGCAGTTCTTC

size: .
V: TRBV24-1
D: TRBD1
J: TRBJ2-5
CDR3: CASAHTGDQETQYF
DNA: TGTGCCAGCGCTCATACAGGGGACCAAGAGACCCAGTACTTC

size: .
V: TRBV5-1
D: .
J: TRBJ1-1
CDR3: CASSLVSHKVTEAFF
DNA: TGCGCCAGCAGCTTGGTCTCCCATAAAGTCACTGAAGCTTTCTTT

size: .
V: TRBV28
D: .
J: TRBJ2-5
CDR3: CASSAGQIFTRSKETQYF
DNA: TGTGCCAGCAGTGCCGGACAGATTTTTACTAGGAGTAAAGAGACCCAGTACTTC

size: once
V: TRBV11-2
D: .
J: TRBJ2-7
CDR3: CASSLALWGEQYF
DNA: TGTGCCAGCAGCTTAGCATTGTGGGGCGAGCAGTACTTC

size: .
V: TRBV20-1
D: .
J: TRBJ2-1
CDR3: CSASVERARNEQFF
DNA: TGCAGTGCTAGTGTCGAGCGGGCGAGAAATGAGCAGTTCTTC

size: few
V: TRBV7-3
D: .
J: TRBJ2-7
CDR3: CASSSEGVGIRYF
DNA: TGTGCCAGCAGCTCCGAGGGGGTGGGCATACGGTACTTC

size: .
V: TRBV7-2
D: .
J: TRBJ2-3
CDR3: CASSTSTDMQYF
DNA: TGTGCCAGCAGTACTAGCACAGATATGCAGTATTTT

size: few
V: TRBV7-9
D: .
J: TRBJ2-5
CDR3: CASSRTATLDQETQYF
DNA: TGTGCCAGCAGCAGGACAGCTACTTTAGACCAAGAGACCCAGTACTTC

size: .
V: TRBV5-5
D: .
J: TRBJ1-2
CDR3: CASSLEEVGYGYTF
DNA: TGTGCCAGCAGCTTGGAAGAGGTGGGCTATGGCTACACCTTC

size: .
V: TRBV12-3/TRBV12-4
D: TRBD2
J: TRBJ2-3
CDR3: CASSVAGRVDTQYF
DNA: TGTGCCAGCAGCGTAGCGGGACGGGTAGATACGCAGTATTTT

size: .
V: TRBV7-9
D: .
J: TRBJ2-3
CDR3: CASSLVSAGSSDTQYF
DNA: TGTGCCAGCAGCTTAGTATCAGCGGGCTCATCAGATACGCAGTATTTT

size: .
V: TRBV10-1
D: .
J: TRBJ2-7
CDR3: CASREPSQARGLPFYEQYF
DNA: TGCGCCAGCAGAGAGCCATCACAAGCCCGGGGACTGCCTTTCTACGAGCAGTACTTC

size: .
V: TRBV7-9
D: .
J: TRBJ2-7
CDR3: CASSRAGTLIGEQYF
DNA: TGTGCCAGCAGCAGGGCCGGGACTCTCATCGGCGAGCAGTACTTC

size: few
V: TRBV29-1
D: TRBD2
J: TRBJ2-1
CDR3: CSVGSGRVYNEQFF
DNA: TGCAGCGTGGGTAGCGGGAGGGTCTACAATGAGCAGTTCTTC

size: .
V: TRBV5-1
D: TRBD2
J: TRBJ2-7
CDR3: CASSGLAGEEDEQYF
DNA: TGCGCCAGCAGCGGACTAGCGGGAGAAGAGGACGAGCAGTACTTC

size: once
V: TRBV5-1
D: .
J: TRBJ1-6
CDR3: CASSLDGGNNSPLHF
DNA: TGCGCCAGCAGCTTGGACGGGGGTAATAATTCACCCCTCCACTTT

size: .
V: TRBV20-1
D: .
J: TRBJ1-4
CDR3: CSARTGEEKLFF
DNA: TGCAGTGCTAGGACGGGGGAGGAAAAACTGTTTTTT

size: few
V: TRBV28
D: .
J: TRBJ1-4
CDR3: CASSLPGVGKLFF
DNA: TGTGCCAGCAGTTTACCAGGGGTGGGAAAACTGTTTTTT

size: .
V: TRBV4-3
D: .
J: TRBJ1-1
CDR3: CASSLSIENTEAFF
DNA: TGCGCCAGCAGCCTGAGTATCGAGAACACTGAAGCTTTCTTT

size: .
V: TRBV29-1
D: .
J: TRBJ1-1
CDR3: CSTWDTENTEAFF
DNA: TGCAGCACATGGGACACGGAGAACACTGAAGCTTTCTTT

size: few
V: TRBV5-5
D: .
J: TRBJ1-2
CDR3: CASSLAVGGYTF
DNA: TGTGCCAGCAGCTTGGCAGTGGGTGGCTACACCTTC

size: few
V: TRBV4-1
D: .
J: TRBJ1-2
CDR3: CASSPDWGTNYGYTF
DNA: TGCGCCAGCAGCCCAGACTGGGGTACTAACTATGGCTACACCTTC

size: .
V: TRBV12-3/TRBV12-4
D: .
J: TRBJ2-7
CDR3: CASSFGGTNYEQYF
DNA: TGTGCCAGCAGTTTCGGAGGGACAAACTACGAGCAGTACTTC

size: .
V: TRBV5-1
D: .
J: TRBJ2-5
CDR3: CASSLEGEILETQYF
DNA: TGCGCCAGCAGCTTGGAAGGCGAGATTTTGGAGACCCAGTACTTC

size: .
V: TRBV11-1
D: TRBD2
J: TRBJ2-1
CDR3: CASSSTLAGGPYEQFF
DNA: TGTGCCAGCAGCTCCACACTAGCGGGAGGGCCTTATGAGCAGTTCTTC

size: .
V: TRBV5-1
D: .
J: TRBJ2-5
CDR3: CASSSHSGRETQYF
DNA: TGCGCCAGCAGCTCTCATAGCGGTCGGGAGACCCAGTACTTC

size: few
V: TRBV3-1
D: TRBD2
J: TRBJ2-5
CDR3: CASSPLAGGQQGETQYF
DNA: TGTGCCAGCAGCCCTCTAGCGGGAGGGCAGCAGGGAGAGACCCAGTACTTC

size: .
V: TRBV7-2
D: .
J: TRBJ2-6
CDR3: CASSSLVRSGANVLTF
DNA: TGTGCCAGCAGCTCCTTGGTTCGCTCTGGGGCCAACGTCCTGACTTTC

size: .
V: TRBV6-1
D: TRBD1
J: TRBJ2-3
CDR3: CASSEVIFPGQVTDTQYF
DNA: TGTGCCAGCAGTGAAGTGATCTTCCCGGGACAGGTCACAGATACGCAGTATTTT

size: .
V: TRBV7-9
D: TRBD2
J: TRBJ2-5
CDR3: CASSFPGLVIGQETQYF
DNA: TGTGCCAGCAGCTTCCCCGGACTAGTAATTGGCCAAGAGACCCAGTACTTC

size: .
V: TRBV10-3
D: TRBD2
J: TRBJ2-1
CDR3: CAIGESGNSGLWQFF
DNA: TGTGCCATCGGGGAAAGCGGGAACTCGGGCCTTTGGCAGTTCTTC

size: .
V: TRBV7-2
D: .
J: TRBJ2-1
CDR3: CATSFPGGSSYNEQFF
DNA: TGTGCCACGAGCTTTCCCGGGGGTAGTTCCTACAATGAGCAGTTCTTC

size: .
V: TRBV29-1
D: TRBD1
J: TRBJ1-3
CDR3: CSVGTGGAGNTIYF
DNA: TGCAGCGTTGGAACAGGGGGCGCTGGAAACACCATATATTTT

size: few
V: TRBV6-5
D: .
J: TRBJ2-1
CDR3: CASSYSRKTGVGNEQFF
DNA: TGTGCCAGCAGTTACTCAAGGAAGACGGGAGTGGGCAATGAGCAGTTCTTC

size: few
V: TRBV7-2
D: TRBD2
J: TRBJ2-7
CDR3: CASTLTSGSYEQYF
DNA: TGTGCCAGCACCCTGACTAGCGGGAGTTACGAGCAGTACTTC

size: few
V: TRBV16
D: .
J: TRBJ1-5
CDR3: CASSHLNQPQHF
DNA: TGTGCCAGCAGCCACTTGAATCAGCCCCAGCATTTT

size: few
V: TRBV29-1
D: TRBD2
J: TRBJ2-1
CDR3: CSVVGGGPYNEQFF
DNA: TGCAGCGTTGTTGGCGGGGGACCCTACAATGAGCAGTTCTTC

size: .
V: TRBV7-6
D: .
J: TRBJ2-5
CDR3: CASSRLGQNQETQHF
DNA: TGTGCCAGCAGCCGCCTTGGACAGAACCAAGAGACCCAGCACTTC

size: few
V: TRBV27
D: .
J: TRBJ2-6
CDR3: CASSRQATSGANVLTF
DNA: TGTGCCAGCAGTAGACAGGCTACCTCTGGGGCCAACGTCCTGACTTTC

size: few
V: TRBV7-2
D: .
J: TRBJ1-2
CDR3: CASSLTAGMDDHGYTF
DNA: TGTGCCAGCAGCTTAACAGCAGGGATGGACGACCATGGCTACACCTTC

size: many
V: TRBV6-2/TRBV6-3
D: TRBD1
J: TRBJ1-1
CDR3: CASTGTGPRFVMNTEAFF
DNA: TGTGCCAGCACCGGGACAGGCCCTCGATTCGTAATGAACACTGAAGCTTTCTTT